This entry describes one TCR beta chain. Healthy and HIV-negative, the adult donors had no recent acute infections or vaccinations. All of the donors resided in Nashville, Tennessee, and each was a Caucasian adult. This entry is derived from a study of shared clonotypes between healthy human individuals. Germline-derived CDR1 and CDR2 are SGHRS and YFSETQ. V shed 4 bases and J 5 bases; nucleotides not matched to a gene: 12. CDR3 length: 16 amino acids. The table came from immunoSEQ multiplex PCR; TCRdb's copy has only in-frame clones and leaves some out. In the table there are a few million clones, about nine tenths of which are singletons.

Sequencing was performed on naive CD4+ T cells from PBMCs. Subset meaning: CD45RA+ positively selected. This rearrangement joins TRBV5-1 to TRBJ1-5; 7 bases line up with TRBD1. The clonotype originates from a man aged 18 to 29 in good health. Some clones in this sample may be carry-over from other donors' samples. CDR3 nucleotides: TGCGCCAGCAGCCCTGATAAACGGACAGGAGATCAGCCCCAGCATTTT. Translation: CASSPDKRTGDQPQHF.